What follows is one TCR beta chain and its context. The table lists this clonotype with many counts. Its recognized antigen is unknown. Base-call qualities are not available, and no considerably larger clone is one nucleotide away. The entry originates in a study of T-cell memory formation after mild COVID-19 (dated by TCRdb to the early 2020s). For context, the study as a whole: TCR sequence clusters from the two donors were found to be largely donor specific. Two young, previously healthy adult volunteers made up the cohort, one male and one female. In a couple of donors, T-cell clones that expanded and contracted after mild COVID-19 were tracked by sequencing TCRalpha and TCRbeta repertoires over time.

Sequencing used an Illumina NovaSeq 6000. TCRalpha and TCRbeta cDNA libraries were constructed by 5'RACE with constant-segment primers, with sample barcodes and unique molecular identifiers being introduced. RNA was extracted from every sample with Trizol reagent. Amplification of the libraries took two PCR steps, and the second step added a second sample barcode plus Illumina TruSeq adapters. The libraries were sequenced on an Illumina NovaSeq using 2 x 150 bp paired-end reads. The authors processed their data as follows. The reads were demultiplexed and collapsed into UMI-guided consensus sequences using migec v1.2.7. Using mixcr v2.1.11, UMI consensuses were aligned to TRA and TRB V and J templates and then assembled into clonotypes. Expanded or contracted clonotypes were those called significant by both edgeR and NoisET, with noise models trained on biological replicates. edgeR calls used a false discovery rate-adjusted p below 0.01 and a log2 fold-change threshold of 1. As an exploratory analysis of dynamics, max-normalized trajectories of the 1000 most abundant clonotypes were examined with PCA combined with hierarchical clustering. The CD4 or CD8 phenotype of responding clones was assigned using the separately sequenced CD4+ and CD8+ repertoires. TCRdb cleaned the public reads at Q25 with fastp, built clones with MiXCR and kept in-frame beta chains. One record per CDR3 amino acid sequence lists the most common genes and DNA. None of the V and J calls come from the authors' own analysis; TCRdb made them. This sample has some 150,000 distinct CDR3 sequences in its table, and roughly 6.2% of those were observed once. The biggest ten clones account for about 2% of the sample.

From the cysteine through the phenylalanine, the CDR3 covers 13 amino acids. The kept DNA is CDR3 alone, 39 bases in frame from the first base. V sheds 1 base and J sheds 2 bases, leaving 4 bases between their ends. As encoded in the germline V gene, CDR1 is SGHTA while CDR2 is FQGNSA. Study-level results and caveats: Whether the second-wave clones peaking on day 37 were SARS-CoV-2 specific was not confirmed. Clones contracting from day 15 to 85 had balanced CD4/CD8 phenotypes, while a second wave expanding from day 15 to 37 was biased towards CD4+. The study covered only a couple of mild cases, and larger cohorts including severe cases with pre-infection samples were considered necessary. Some responding clones were found in pre-infection memory, which suggests that pre-existing cross-reactive memory T cells took part in the SARS-CoV-2 response. Contracting CD4+ clones were located mainly in the CM and EM memory subsets, whereas CD8+ clones were found to be enriched in EMRA.

Ficoll-Paque density gradient centrifugation was the method used to isolate PBMCs. The source material was PBMCs or a T cell subset sorted from them (not recorded which). The source is an adult woman who had mild COVID-19 (a few samples of this study predate the infection). The sample titles of this study are shuffled in the database, so cell type and time point are left out; the donor was told from shared clones. The rearranged chain carries TRBV7-2 and TRBJ2-3, with an unclear D gene assignment. Read as DNA, the sequence is TGTGCCAGCAGCTTAGGTGTCACAGATACGCAGTATTTT. The encoded protein is CASSLGVTDTQYF.